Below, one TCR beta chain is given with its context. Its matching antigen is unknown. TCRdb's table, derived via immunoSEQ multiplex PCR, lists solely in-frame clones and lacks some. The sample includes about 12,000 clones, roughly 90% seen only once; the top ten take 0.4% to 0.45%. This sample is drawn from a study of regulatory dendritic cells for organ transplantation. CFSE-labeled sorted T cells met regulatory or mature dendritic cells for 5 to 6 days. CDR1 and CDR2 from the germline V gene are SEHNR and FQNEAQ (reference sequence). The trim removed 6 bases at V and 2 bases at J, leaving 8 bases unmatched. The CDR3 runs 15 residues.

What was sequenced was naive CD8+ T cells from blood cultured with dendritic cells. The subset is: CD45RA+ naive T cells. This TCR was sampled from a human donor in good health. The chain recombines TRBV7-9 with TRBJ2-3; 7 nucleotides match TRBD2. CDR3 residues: CASRPGTTDTDTQYF. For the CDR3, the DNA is TGTGCCAGCAGACCCGGGACTACGGACACAGATACGCAGTATTTT.